This T cell receptor (beta chain) was observed in a study of shared clonotypes between healthy human individuals. Study results and limitations: Apart from blood, nothing was sampled; tissue repertoires likely differ. Naive subsets tended to show greater estimated richness than memory subsets. Across a handful of donors, naive CD4 shared roughly 5.2%, naive CD8 around 3.8%, memory CD4 more than 2%, memory CD8 about 0.4%. Generation probability values for non-shared clonotypes were lower than those for clonotypes shared by all four donors.

Clones were sequenced by immunoSEQ multiplex PCR, and TCRdb holds only the in-frame ones, with some missing. The table includes about 2.4 million clones, just over 90% detected once. With respect to this clone: Its specificity is not known.

Germline loops: CDR1 WNHNN, CDR2 SYGVQD (reference sequence). V lost 7 bases and J lost 5, with 11 bases in between. The CDR3 runs 13 residues. Sequenced: naive CD4+ T cells sorted from blood. Stated subset: CD45RA+ positively selected. The source of this sequence is a man younger than 35 in good health. The chain employs TRBV10-1 and TRBJ2-2; perhaps TRBD1 as D (5 bases). The CDR3 DNA reads as TGCGCCAGCACCCAGGGAAGGACCGGGGAGCTGTTTTTT. Amino acid sequence: CASTQGRTGELFF.